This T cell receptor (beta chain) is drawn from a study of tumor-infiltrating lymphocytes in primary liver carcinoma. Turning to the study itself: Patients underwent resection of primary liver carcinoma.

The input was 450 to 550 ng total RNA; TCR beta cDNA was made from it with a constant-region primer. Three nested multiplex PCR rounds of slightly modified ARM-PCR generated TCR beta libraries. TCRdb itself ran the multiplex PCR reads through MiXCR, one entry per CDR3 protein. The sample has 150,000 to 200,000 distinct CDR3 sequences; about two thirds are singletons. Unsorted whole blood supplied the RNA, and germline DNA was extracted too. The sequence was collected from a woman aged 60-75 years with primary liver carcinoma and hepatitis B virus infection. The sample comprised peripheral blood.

The CDR3 nucleotides read TGCGTCGGGGAAGGCGACATCGGGGAGCTGTTTTTT. It yields the protein CVGEGDIGELFF. The chain employs TRBV4-1 and TRBJ2-2, with D perhaps TRBD2 (5 bases). Germline assignment: CDR1 MGHRA and CDR2 YSYEKL. The CDR3 loop spans 12 amino acids.